This T cell receptor beta chain was obtained from a study of blood T cell repertoires in COVID-19. About the research overall: From the United States, Italy and Spain came samples of acute and convalescent COVID-19.

Sequencing used immunoSEQ multiplex PCR; TCRdb keeps in-frame clones, though not all of them. The data contain 280,000 or so clones, 75% to 90% of them singletons. Sequenced input: peripheral blood. The receptor was derived from a woman aged 55-75 years with acute or convalescent COVID-19.

CDR3: CASSFRTGGFGEKLFF. CDR3 nucleotide sequence: TGTGCCAGCAGCTTTCGGACAGGAGGCTTTGGTGAAAAACTGTTTTTT. This chain connects TRBV5-4 to TRBJ1-4; 7 bases map to TRBD1. The CDR3 has 16 amino acids. Germline loops: CDR1 SGHNT, CDR2 YYREEE (reference sequence). After removal of 2 bases from V and 7 bases from J, the junction contained 11 bases not matched to a gene. Together with reference TRBV5-4 and TRBJ1-4, the CDR3 gives the full variable domain: ETGVTQSPTHLIKTRGQQVTLRCSSQSGHNTVSWYQQALGQGPQFIFQYYREEENGRGNFPPRFSGLQFPNYSSELNVNALELDDSALYLCASSFRTGGFGEKLFFGSGTQLSVL.